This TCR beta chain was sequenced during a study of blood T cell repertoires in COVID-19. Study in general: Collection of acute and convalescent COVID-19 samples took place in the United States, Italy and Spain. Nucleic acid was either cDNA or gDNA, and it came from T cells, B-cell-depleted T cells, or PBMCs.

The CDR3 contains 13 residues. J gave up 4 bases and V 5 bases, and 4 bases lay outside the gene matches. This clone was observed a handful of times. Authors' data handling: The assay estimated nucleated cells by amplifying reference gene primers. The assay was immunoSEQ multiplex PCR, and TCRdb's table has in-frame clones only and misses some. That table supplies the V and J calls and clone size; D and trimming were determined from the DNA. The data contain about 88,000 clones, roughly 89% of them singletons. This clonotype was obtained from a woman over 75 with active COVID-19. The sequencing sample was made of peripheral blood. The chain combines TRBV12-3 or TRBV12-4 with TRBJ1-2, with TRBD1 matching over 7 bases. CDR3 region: CASSTGAAYGYTF. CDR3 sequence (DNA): TGTGCCAGCAGTACAGGGGCTGCCTATGGCTACACCTTC.